The rows below give T cell receptor beta chains drawn from one sample of a study of T cell responses to AZD1222 COVID-19 vaccine. Some clones are missing from TCRdb's copy, which holds only in-frame ones; the method was immunoSEQ multiplex PCR. The sample lists about 120,000 clones; around 92% were seen once. The sample consisted of peripheral blood, taken on day 0 of AZD1222 vaccination. These TCRs come from an adult in good health. Both conserved end residues are part of each CDR3. Each record gives: CDR3 protein, CDR3 DNA, clone size, J gene, CDR3 length, V gene, D gene. D genes are given only for firm matches. Clone size is shown for a subset of rows, as once, few, many or a class of expanded clone.

CASRLGGPYGYTF | TGTGCCAGCAGACTCGGGGGTCCTTATGGCTACACCTTC | - | TRBJ1-2 | 13 | TRBV21-1 | -
CASSQGGMKVQGYTF | TGTGCCAGCAGCCAAGGAGGGATGAAGGTTCAAGGCTACACCTTC | - | TRBJ1-2 | 15 | TRBV3-1/TRBV3-2 | -
CASSKGPRGANQPQHF | TGTGCCAGCAGTAAGGGCCCCAGGGGGGCCAATCAGCCCCAGCATTTT | once | TRBJ1-5 | 16 | TRBV6-2/TRBV6-3 | TRBD1
CASRDRTGPYGYTF | TGCGCCAGCAGAGATCGGACAGGGCCCTATGGCTACACCTTC | - | TRBJ1-2 | 14 | TRBV5-1 | TRBD1
CASSETGPSGRGPGIQYF | TGCGCCAGCAGTGAGACGGGCCCTAGCGGGAGGGGGCCCGGCATTCAGTACTTC | - | TRBJ2-4 | 18 | TRBV10-1 | TRBD2
CASSKGRYPNPNYGYTF | TGTGCCAGCAGCAAAGGGCGGTACCCTAACCCTAACTATGGCTACACCTTC | - | TRBJ1-2 | 17 | TRBV21-1 | -
CAISAPGQENYGYTF | TGTGCCATCAGTGCTCCGGGACAGGAAAACTATGGCTACACCTTC | - | TRBJ1-2 | 15 | TRBV10-3 | TRBD1
CASSLVTITYGYTF | TGTGCCAGCAGCTTAGTGACTATAACCTATGGCTACACCTTC | - | TRBJ1-2 | 14 | TRBV7-9 | -
CASSLASTGVGYGYTF | TGTGCCAGCAGCTTGGCGTCAACAGGGGTTGGCTATGGCTACACCTTC | - | TRBJ1-2 | 16 | TRBV5-4 | TRBD1
CASSPQGKSQPQHF | TGTGCCAGCTCACCACAGGGAAAGAGCCAGCCCCAGCATTTT | - | TRBJ1-5 | 14 | TRBV18 | -
CASSPLAGGPKETQYF | TGTGCCAGCTCACCACTAGCGGGAGGGCCTAAAGAGACCCAGTACTTC | - | TRBJ2-5 | 16 | TRBV18 | TRBD2
CASSYFLEDEAFF | TGTGCCAGCAGTTACTTCCTTGAAGATGAAGCTTTCTTT | - | TRBJ1-1 | 13 | TRBV6-2/TRBV6-3 | -
CATRGGLGRLSTDTQYF | TGTGCCACCAGGGGTGGGTTGGGCCGACTAAGCACAGATACGCAGTATTTT | - | TRBJ2-3 | 17 | TRBV2 | -
CASSYGTHGIQYF | TGTGCCAGCAGTTATGGGACCCACGGAATCCAGTACTTC | - | TRBJ2-5 | 13 | TRBV12-3/TRBV12-4 | -
CASSQDASMNTEAFF | TGCGCCAGCAGCCAAGATGCCAGCATGAACACTGAAGCTTTCTTT | - | TRBJ1-1 | 15 | TRBV4-3 | -
CASREAGGSYEQYF | TGTGCCAGCAGGGAAGCGGGGGGGTCTTACGAGCAGTACTTC | - | TRBJ2-7 | 14 | TRBV6-1 | TRBD2
CASSLKGDYGYTF | TGTGCCAGCAGCTTAAAGGGGGACTATGGCTACACCTTC | - | TRBJ1-2 | 13 | TRBV11-2 | -
CATSGGAGQPQHF | TGTGCCACCAGTGGGGGCGCGGGTCAGCCCCAGCATTTT | - | TRBJ1-5 | 13 | TRBV24-1 | -
CASRDTGLVTEAFF | TGTGCCAGCAGGGATACAGGGTTGGTCACTGAAGCTTTCTTT | - | TRBJ1-1 | 14 | TRBV13 | -
CASSFKGQVHNSNQPQHF | TGTGCCAGCAGTTTTAAGGGACAGGTACATAATAGCAATCAGCCCCAGCATTTT | - | TRBJ1-5 | 18 | TRBV6-2/TRBV6-3 | TRBD1
CASSLRVRFYGYTF | TGTGCCAGCAGCTTGAGGGTCAGGTTCTATGGCTACACCTTC | - | TRBJ1-2 | 14 | TRBV5-6 | -
CATSRTSGSLGEQFF | TGTGCCACCAGCAGAACTAGCGGGAGCTTGGGGGAGCAGTTCTTC | - | TRBJ2-1 | 15 | TRBV15 | TRBD2
CASRWVDSVYSNQPQHF | TGTGCCAGTAGGTGGGTGGACAGTGTATATAGCAATCAGCCCCAGCATTTT | - | TRBJ1-5 | 17 | TRBV19 | -
CASSTGLAVADTQYF | TGTGCCAGCAGCACGGGACTAGCGGTTGCAGATACGCAGTATTTT | - | TRBJ2-3 | 15 | TRBV9 | TRBD2
CASSTYRWGYTF | TGTGCCAGCAGCACATATCGGTGGGGGTACACCTTC | - | TRBJ1-2 | 12 | TRBV3-1/TRBV3-2 | -
CASSLQREGSQPQHF | TGTGCCAGCAGCTTACAAAGAGAGGGCAGCCAGCCCCAGCATTTT | - | TRBJ1-5 | 15 | TRBV7-2 | -
CASSYWLDDTDTQYF | TGTGCCAGCAGTTACTGGCTAGACGACACAGATACGCAGTATTTT | - | TRBJ2-3 | 15 | TRBV6-2/TRBV6-3 | -
CASSPDISYEQYF | TGTGCCAGCAGCCCGGATATCTCCTACGAGCAGTACTTC | - | TRBJ2-7 | 13 | TRBV11-3 | -